This TCR beta chain was sequenced in a study of early T cells in non-severe SARS-CoV-2 infection. Unique molecular identifiers were added to individual cDNA molecules. TCRdb re-called the 5' RACE reads with MiXCR, one entry per CDR3 protein. This table has 50,000 to 60,000 distinct CDR3 sequences, around 6.6% appearing once. The sequences come from whole blood, collected at baseline. The receptor comes from an adult who was a healthcare worker with PCR-confirmed SARS-CoV-2 infection or an uninfected control (not recorded which).

The DNA for the CDR3 is TGTGCCAGCAGTGAAGGGGGGACAGCCTACGAGCAGTACTTC. This sequence encodes CASSEGGTAYEQYF. V is TRBV6-1 and J is TRBJ2-7, with 7 bases fitting TRBD1. V trimming: 1 base; J trimming: 2 bases; junction bases outside the gene matches: 2. The CDR3 covers 14 residues. Germline values: CDR1 MNHNS, CDR2 SASEGT.